This T cell receptor (beta chain) derives from a study of OX40 agonist ivuxolimab in advanced cancers. The overall study: Every 2 weeks, patients got intravenous ivuxolimab at one of six dose levels (0.01-10 mg/kg). Hepatocellular carcinoma, melanoma, renal cell or head and neck cancer was diagnosed in the dose-escalation patients. Study results and limitations: Clonal expansion was seen in CD4+ and CD8+ blood T cells by week 6 at 0.1 to 3.0 mg/kg.

Here immunoSEQ multiplex PCR was the method, and the copy in TCRdb shows in-frame clones only, minus some. The sample records tens of thousands of clones, roughly 90% being singletons. Details on this clone: What it recognizes is unknown.

Germline values: CDR1 MNHNY, CDR2 SVGAGI (reference sequence). Between the trimmed V and J ends, which lost 11 bases and 5 bases, there was a span of 12 bases. The CDR3 sequence is 12 residues long. The clonotype originates from an adult with an advanced solid tumor such as melanoma, head and neck, liver or kidney cancer. The chain employs TRBV6-6 and TRBJ2-2, with D possibly being TRBD1 or TRBD2 (5 bases each). This material consisted of CD4+ or CD8+ T cells sorted from blood, taken in a trial of the OX40 agonist ivuxolimab. The CDR3 here is CAAPGRTGELFF. The CDR3 nucleotides read TGTGCCGCCCCGGGACGGACCGGGGAGCTGTTTTTT.